This is a list of T cell receptor beta chains from one sample in a study of blood T cell repertoires in COVID-19. Generated by immunoSEQ multiplex PCR, the TCRdb table keeps only in-frame clones and is missing some. The table records 150,000 to 180,000 clones, 88% of them present only once. Sequenced: peripheral blood. The receptors here all came from a woman in her seventies with acute or convalescent COVID-19. The conserved cysteine and the conserved F or W are not part of the CDR3 here. The order of the fields is J gene, V gene, CDR3 protein.

j_call: TRBJ1-5; v_call: TRBV6-1; cdr3_aa: ASSGTGLAFNQPQH
j_call: TRBJ2-7; v_call: TRBV30; cdr3_aa: AWADSRFISYEQY
j_call: TRBJ1-4; v_call: TRBV18; cdr3_aa: ASSPQGAGEKLF
j_call: TRBJ1-6; v_call: TRBV10-3; cdr3_aa: AISGPGLTGSPLH
j_call: TRBJ2-7; v_call: TRBV4-1; cdr3_aa: ASSPAIDGRLYEQY
j_call: TRBJ2-1; v_call: TRBV7-2; cdr3_aa: ASSFRNGLAGTDEQF
j_call: TRBJ1-1; v_call: TRBV5-1; cdr3_aa: ASSAGRQNTEAF
j_call: TRBJ2-3; v_call: TRBV7-9; cdr3_aa: ASSSRLEGTDTQY
j_call: TRBJ2-2; v_call: TRBV19; cdr3_aa: ASRDRANTGELF
j_call: TRBJ1-2; v_call: TRBV28; cdr3_aa: ASRKGGGYGYT
j_call: TRBJ2-3; v_call: TRBV5-6; cdr3_aa: ASSSRGGRATDTQY
j_call: TRBJ1-2; v_call: TRBV6-5; cdr3_aa: ASRRTGDYGYT
j_call: TRBJ1-1; v_call: TRBV28; cdr3_aa: ASSLAQGAVEAF